Below, 10 T cell receptor beta chains from the same sample are listed, as sequenced in a study of blood T cell repertoires in COVID-19. Using immunoSEQ multiplex PCR, the repertoire was profiled, and TCRdb retains in-frame clones only, with some absent. The table lists roughly 200,000 clones, about 83% of them singletons. The specimen sequenced was peripheral blood. The receptors here all came from a man aged 35 to 55 with active or convalescent COVID-19.

The chain recombines TRBV9 with TRBJ1-5; 9 nucleotides line up with TRBD1. The V gene end was trimmed by 3 bases and the J gene end by 6 bases; junction bases not matched to a gene: 4. The CDR3 contains 14 residues. Germline CDR1 reads SGDLS; CDR2 reads YYNGEE. The CDR3 bases are TGTGCCAGCAGCGCTGGACAGGGGAGTCAGCCCCAGCATTTT. It specifies CASSAGQGSQPQHF.

The chain combines TRBV3-1 (or the pseudogene TRBV3-2) with TRBJ1-2; 7 bases are a match to TRBD1. V shed 4 bases and J 8 bases; nucleotides not matched to a gene: 16. Germline assignment: CDR1 LGHDT and CDR2 YNNKEL (reference sequence). CDR3 length: 16 residues. CDR3 sequence: CASSPFGQVDTRGYTF. CDR3 sequence (DNA): TGTGCCAGCAGCCCTTTTGGACAGGTGGACACTAGGGGCTACACCTTC.

This chain joins TRBV25-1 and TRBJ1-3; D unresolved. With 5 bases removed from V and 2 bases from J, the gap between germline ends came to 10 bases. CDR1 is MGHDK, CDR2 SYGVNS, per germline. The CDR3 is 14 amino acids. In DNA form, the CDR3 reads TGTGCCAGCAGTTTTGCCGGGACTGGAAACACCATATATTTT. Residues: CASSFAGTGNTIYF.

J is TRBJ1-1 and V is TRBV11-3; weak D call: TRBD1 (5 bases). Trimming removed 3 bases from V and 1 base from J, with 9 bases in between. The CDR3 covers 14 residues. In germline, CDR1 is SGHNT, CDR2 YENEEA. This chain's CDR3 is CASSLGGRNTEAFF. CDR3 in DNA: TGTGCCAGCAGCTTGGGGGGGAGGAACACTGAAGCTTTCTTT.

This rearrangement joins TRBV7-9 to TRBJ2-7; 12 nucleotides match TRBD2. Germline assignment: CDR1 SEHNR and CDR2 FQNEAQ (reference sequence). The CDR3 has 15 amino acids. With V trimmed by 1 base and J by 7 bases, 5 bases remained unmatched. Here the CDR3 reads CASSLGELAGGEQYF. The CDR3 coding sequence is TGTGCCAGCAGCTTAGGTGAACTAGCGGGAGGTGAGCAGTACTTC.

This chain links TRBV11-2 with TRBJ1-3; 9 bases are shared with TRBD1. The junction had 4 bases not matched to a gene; V was cut back by 5 bases and J by 2 bases. Germline V CDR1 and CDR2: SGHAT, FQNNGV. This CDR3 has 15 residues. Here the CDR3 reads CASSPTGGAGNTIYF. DNA of the CDR3: TGTGCCAGCAGCCCGACAGGGGGGGCTGGAAACACCATATATTTT.

The V call is TRBV19, the J call TRBJ1-3; 8 bases are shared with TRBD1. With 3 bases clipped from V and 3 bases from J, the junction kept 7 bases outside the gene matches. Per germline, CDR1 LNHDA and CDR2 SQIVND (reference sequence). This CDR3 is 16 amino acids long. The CDR3 sequence is CASSMWGQARGNTIYF. CDR3 in DNA: TGTGCCAGTAGTATGTGGGGACAGGCCCGTGGAAACACCATATATTTT.

V and J are TRBV19 and TRBJ1-4; D unclear. The length of the CDR3 is 14 residues. The germline CDR1 and CDR2 sequences are LNHDA and SQIVND (reference sequence). V shed 1 base and J shed 0 bases, with 3 bases lying between them. CDR3 sequence reads: CASSIATTNEKLFF. DNA of the CDR3: TGTGCCAGTAGTATAGCAACAACTAATGAAAAACTGTTTTTT.

CDR3 sequence: CASSNRSPGTGVIHNEQFF. In DNA form, the CDR3 reads TGTGCCAGCTCAAACCGCAGTCCGGGGACAGGGGTCATCCACAATGAGCAGTTCTTC. This rearrangement joins TRBV18 to TRBJ2-1; 10 bases map to TRBD1. CDR3 length equals 19 residues. Trimming took 5 bases from V and 5 from J; bases not matched to a gene: 18. Per germline, CDR1 KGHSH and CDR2 LQKENI.

The rearrangement joins TRBV19 to TRBJ2-1, with 9 nucleotides matching TRBD2. The CDR3 is 15 amino acids. V lost 6 bases and J lost 6; bases outside the gene matches: 9. CDR1 is LNHDA and CDR2 is SQIVND in the germline V gene (reference sequence). Here the CDR3 reads CASSRRGGAVNEQFF. DNA for the CDR3: TGTGCCAGTAGCAGGCGGGGGGGCGCGGTCAATGAGCAGTTCTTC.